The clone carrying this T cell receptor beta chain was detected only a few times. The sample's time point: patch test 2, 6 weeks after DPC sensitization. Specified treatment: therapeutic diphenylcyclopropenone sensitization with weekly scalp DPC. At every patch-test visit, blood was drawn before the patch test was applied. Patients had alopecia, were aged 18 to 70, and were not pregnant. The data derive from a study of human T cells and chemical hapten exposure. For the study at large: Diphenylcyclopropenone doses were given weekly to the scalps of patients across the roughly 22-week study.

Unique molecular identifiers were affixed to discrete cDNA molecules within the library. From the RACE reads, TCRdb called clonotypes with MiXCR, one entry per CDR3 protein. Among 90,000 to 110,000 distinct CDR3 sequences, 9% to 9.5% were seen once, and the ten largest hold 3% to 4%. Sequenced here: whole blood, sampled in connection with sensitization to the hapten diphenylcyclopropenone (DPC). This receptor was identified in a woman aged 40 to 50 with alopecia areata. Some clones in this sample may be carry-over from other donors' samples.

The CDR3 coding sequence is TGTGCCAGCAGTTCCGGACCGGGCGGCTACACCTTC. Encoded protein: CASSSGPGGYTF. V is TRBV6-2 or TRBV6-3 and J is TRBJ1-2, with unresolved D. Trimming removed 4 bases at V and 8 bases at J, with 11 bases between. Germline V gene data show CDR1 as MNHEY and CDR2 as SVGEGT. This CDR3 is built from 12 residues.